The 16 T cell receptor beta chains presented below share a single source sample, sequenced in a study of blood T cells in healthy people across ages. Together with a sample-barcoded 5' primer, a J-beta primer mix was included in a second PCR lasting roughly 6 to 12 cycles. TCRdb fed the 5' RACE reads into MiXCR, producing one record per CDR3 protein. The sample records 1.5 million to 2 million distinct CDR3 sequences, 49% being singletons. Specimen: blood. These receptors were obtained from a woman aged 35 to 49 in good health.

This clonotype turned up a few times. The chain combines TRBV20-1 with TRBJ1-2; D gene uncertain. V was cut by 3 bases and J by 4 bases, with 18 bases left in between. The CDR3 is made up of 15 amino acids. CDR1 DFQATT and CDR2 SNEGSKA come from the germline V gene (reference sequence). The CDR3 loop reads CSARRGRQTSYGYTF. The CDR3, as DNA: TGCAGTGCTAGGCGCGGCAGGCAGACTAGCTATGGCTACACCTTC.

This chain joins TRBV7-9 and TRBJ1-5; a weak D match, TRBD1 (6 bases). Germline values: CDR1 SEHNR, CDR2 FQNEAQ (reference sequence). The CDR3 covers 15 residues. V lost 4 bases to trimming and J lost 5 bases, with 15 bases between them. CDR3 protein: CASSSGSGAYQPQHF. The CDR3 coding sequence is TGTGCCAGCAGCTCCGGTTCGGGGGCGTATCAGCCCCAGCATTTT.

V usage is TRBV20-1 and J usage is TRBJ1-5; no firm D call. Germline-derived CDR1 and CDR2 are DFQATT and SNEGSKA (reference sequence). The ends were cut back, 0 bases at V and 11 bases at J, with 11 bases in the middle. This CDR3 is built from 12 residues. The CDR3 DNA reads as TGCAGTGCTAGAGACCCGGGGATTGCCCAGCATTTT. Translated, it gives CSARDPGIAQHF.

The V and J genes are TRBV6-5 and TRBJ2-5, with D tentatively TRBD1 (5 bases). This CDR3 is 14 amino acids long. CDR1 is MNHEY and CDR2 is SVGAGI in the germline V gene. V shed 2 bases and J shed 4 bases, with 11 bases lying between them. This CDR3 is CASSYPTDPETQYF. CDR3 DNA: TGTGCCAGCAGTTACCCGACAGACCCAGAGACCCAGTACTTC.

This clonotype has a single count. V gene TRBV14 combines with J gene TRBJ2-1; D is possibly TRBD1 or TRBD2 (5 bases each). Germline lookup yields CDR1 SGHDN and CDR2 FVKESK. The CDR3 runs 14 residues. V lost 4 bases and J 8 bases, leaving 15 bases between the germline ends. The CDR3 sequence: CASSRRRGDHEQFF. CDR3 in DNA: TGTGCCAGCAGCCGCAGGAGAGGGGACCATGAGCAGTTCTTC.

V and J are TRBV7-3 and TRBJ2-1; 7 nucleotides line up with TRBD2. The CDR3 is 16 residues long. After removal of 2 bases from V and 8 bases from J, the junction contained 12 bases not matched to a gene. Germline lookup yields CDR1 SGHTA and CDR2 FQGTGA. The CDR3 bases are TGTGCCAGCAGCTTACGCGGGGGAACCCGGGCTGATGAGCAGTTCTTC. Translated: CASSLRGGTRADEQFF. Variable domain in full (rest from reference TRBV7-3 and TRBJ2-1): GAGVSQTPSNKVTEKGKYVELRCDPISGHTALYWYRQSLGQGPEFLIYFQGTGAADDSGLPNDRFFAVRPEGSVSTLKIQRTERGDSAVYLCASSLRGGTRADEQFFGPGTRLTVL.

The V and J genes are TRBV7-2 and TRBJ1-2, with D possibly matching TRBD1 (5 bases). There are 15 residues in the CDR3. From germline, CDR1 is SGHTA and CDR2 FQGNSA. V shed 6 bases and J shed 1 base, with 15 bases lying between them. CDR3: CASRSGGGGNYGYTF. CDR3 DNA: TGTGCCAGCAGGTCCGGGGGGGGAGGTAACTATGGCTACACCTTC.

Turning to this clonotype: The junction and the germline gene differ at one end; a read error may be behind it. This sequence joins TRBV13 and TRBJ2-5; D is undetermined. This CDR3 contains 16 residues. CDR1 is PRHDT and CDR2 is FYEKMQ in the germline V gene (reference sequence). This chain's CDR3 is CASSLRLRENQETRYF. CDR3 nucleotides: TGTGCCAGCAGCTTAAGGTTGCGAGAAAACCAAGAGACCCGGTACTTC.

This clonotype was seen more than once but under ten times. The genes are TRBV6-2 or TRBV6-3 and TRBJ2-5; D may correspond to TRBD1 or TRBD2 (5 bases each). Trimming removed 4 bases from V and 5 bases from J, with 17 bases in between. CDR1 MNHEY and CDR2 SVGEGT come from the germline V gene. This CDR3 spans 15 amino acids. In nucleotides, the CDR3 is TGTGCCAGCAGTTCCGCCGGGACCCTGGCGGAGACCCAGTACTTC. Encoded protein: CASSSAGTLAETQYF.

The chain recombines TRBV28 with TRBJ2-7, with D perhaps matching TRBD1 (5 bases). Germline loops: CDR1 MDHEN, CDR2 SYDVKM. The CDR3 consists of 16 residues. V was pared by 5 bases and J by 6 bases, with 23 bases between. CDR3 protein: CASSPPVGSGPPEQYF. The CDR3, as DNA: TGTGCCAGCAGTCCACCCGTCGGGTCAGGGCCACCCGAGCAGTACTTC.

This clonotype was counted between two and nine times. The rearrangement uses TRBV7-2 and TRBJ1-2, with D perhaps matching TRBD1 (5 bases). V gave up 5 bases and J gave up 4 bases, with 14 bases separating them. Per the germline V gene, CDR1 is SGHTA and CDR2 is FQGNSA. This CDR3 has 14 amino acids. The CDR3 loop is CASSIQGTRYGYTF. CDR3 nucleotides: TGTGCCAGCAGCATACAAGGGACGCGCTATGGCTACACCTTC.

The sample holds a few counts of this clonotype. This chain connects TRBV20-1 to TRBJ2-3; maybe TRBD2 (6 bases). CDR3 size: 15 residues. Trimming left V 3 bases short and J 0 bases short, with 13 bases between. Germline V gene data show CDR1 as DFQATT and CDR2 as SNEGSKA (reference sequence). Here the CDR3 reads CSASGGKLSTDTQYF. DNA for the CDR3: TGCAGTGCTAGCGGGGGAAAACTTAGCACAGATACGCAGTATTTT.

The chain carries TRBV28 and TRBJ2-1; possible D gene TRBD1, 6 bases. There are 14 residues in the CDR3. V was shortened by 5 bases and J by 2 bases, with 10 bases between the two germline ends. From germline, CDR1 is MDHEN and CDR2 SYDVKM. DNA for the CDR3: TGTGCCAGCAGTCCACGGACAGCCTACAATGAGCAGTTCTTC. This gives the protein CASSPRTAYNEQFF.

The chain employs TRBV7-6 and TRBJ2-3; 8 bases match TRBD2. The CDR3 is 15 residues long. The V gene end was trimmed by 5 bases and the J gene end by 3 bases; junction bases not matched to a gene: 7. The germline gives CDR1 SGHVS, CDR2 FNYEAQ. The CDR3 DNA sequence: TGTGCCAGCAGCCGTGTCGGGGGGGCGACAGATACGCAGTATTTT. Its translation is CASSRVGGATDTQYF.

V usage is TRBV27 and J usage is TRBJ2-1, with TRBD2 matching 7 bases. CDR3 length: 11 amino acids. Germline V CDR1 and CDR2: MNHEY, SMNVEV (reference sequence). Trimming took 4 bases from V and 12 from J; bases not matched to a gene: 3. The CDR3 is CASSSVAGQFF. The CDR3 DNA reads TGTGCCAGCAGTTCCGTAGCGGGGCAGTTCTTC.

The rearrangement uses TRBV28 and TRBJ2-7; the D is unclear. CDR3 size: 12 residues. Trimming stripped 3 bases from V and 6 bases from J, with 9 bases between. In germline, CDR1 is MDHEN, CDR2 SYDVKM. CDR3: CASSFSLREQYF. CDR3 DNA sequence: TGTGCCAGCAGTTTTAGCCTCCGCGAGCAGTACTTC.